Detailed here is one T cell receptor beta chain. Its antigen is undetermined. This entry belongs to a study of cytomegalovirus exposure and HLA in healthy donors. The study, taken as a whole, reports: Cytomegalovirus association was listed for 164 TCR beta chains.

The trim removed 5 bases at V and 2 bases at J, leaving 3 bases unmatched. This CDR3 comprises 14 residues. Germline-derived CDR1 and CDR2 are SGHTA and FQGNSA. Generated by immunoSEQ multiplex PCR, the TCRdb table keeps only in-frame clones and is missing some. The repertoire includes fewer than 250,000 clones, around nine tenths of them detected once, and around 3% sits in the top ten. Material for sequencing was PBMCs. This receptor was obtained from a young man in good health and CMV-seronegative. The genes are TRBV7-2 and TRBJ2-7; 10 nucleotides agree with TRBD1. This chain's CDR3 is CASSRDRGTYEQYF. The DNA of the CDR3 is TGTGCCAGCAGCCGGGACAGGGGTACCTACGAGCAGTACTTC.